Following are 23 T cell receptor beta chains from one sample sequenced in a study of cytomegalovirus exposure and HLA in healthy donors. PCR was performed using 60 Vbeta and 13 Jbeta primers. Data came from immunoSEQ multiplex PCR; TCRdb stores just in-frame clones and leaves some out. The sample includes roughly 120,000 clones, 80% seen only once; the top ten take 8.8%. Material: PBMCs. All receptors derive from a female donor in good health and CMV-seropositive.

The chain joins TRBV28 to TRBJ1-1; tentative D call: TRBD1 (5 bases). This CDR3 comprises 12 residues. Germline lookup yields CDR1 MDHEN and CDR2 SYDVKM. V gave up 9 bases and J gave up 9 bases, with 17 bases separating them. CDR3 residues: CARRRGNQKAFF. CDR3 DNA: TGTGCCAGAAGGAGGGGAAACCAAAAAGCTTTCTTT.

This rearrangement joins TRBV9 to TRBJ1-4; D is possibly TRBD1 (5 bases). Germline V gives CDR1 SGDLS, CDR2 YYNGEE. This CDR3 contains 14 residues. Trimming pared 4 bases from V and 8 bases from J, leaving 15 bases between. The chain's CDR3 is CASSPRGGGEKLFF. The CDR3 DNA reads as TGTGCCAGCAGCCCCCGGGGGGGTGGAGAAAAACTGTTTTTT.

The chain has TRBV7-9 and TRBJ1-1; possibly TRBD1 for D (5 bases). Trimming shortened V by 1 base and J by 1 base, and 7 bases separated the two germline ends. This CDR3 is built from 14 residues. Germline CDR1 is SEHNR and CDR2 is FQNEAQ (reference sequence). This CDR3 reads CASSLGQGNTEAFF. CDR3 in DNA: TGTGCCAGCAGCTTAGGCCAGGGGAACACTGAAGCTTTCTTT. The variable domain in full, with the rest retrieved from reference TRBV7-9 and TRBJ1-1, is DTGVSQNPRHKITKRGQNVTFRCDPISEHNRLYWYRQTLGQGPEFLTYFQNEAQLEKSRLLSDRFSAERPKGSFSTLEIQRTEQGDSAMYLCASSLGQGNTEAFFGQGTRLTVV.

The chain carries TRBV28 and TRBJ1-2; 9 bases agree with TRBD1. The CDR3 extends over 17 amino acids. CDR1 and CDR2 from the germline V gene are MDHEN and SYDVKM. After removal of 6 bases from V and 2 bases from J, the junction contained 13 bases not matched to a gene. As DNA, the CDR3 is TGTGCCAGCAGGGCCCCTGGGGGACAGGGTGTAAACTATGGCTACACCTTC. As protein: CASRAPGGQGVNYGYTF.

This rearrangement joins TRBV4-2 to TRBJ2-7; TRBD2 aligns across 11 bases. The V and J ends lost 2 bases and 2 bases, in that order; junction bases with no gene match: 2. The CDR3 contains 15 residues. Looked up from germline, CDR1 is LGHNA and CDR2 is YNFKEQ. The CDR3 DNA is TGTGCCAGCAGCCAACGGACTAGCGGGCCCTACGAGCAGTACTTC. This translates into CASSQRTSGPYEQYF.

Concerning this clone: The sample carries other DNA sequences with the same CDR3. The CDR3 loop reads CASSLGQNYGYTF. The CDR3 coding sequence is TGTGCCAGCAGCTTAGGACAGAACTATGGCTACACCTTC. This chain uses TRBV7-2 with TRBJ1-2, with D perhaps TRBD1 (5 bases). Deletions cut 1 base from V and 2 bases from J, with 5 bases between. The CDR3 is made up of 13 amino acids. The germline V gene has CDR1 SGHTA and CDR2 FQGNSA.

This rearrangement joins TRBV15 to TRBJ2-5; 12 bases are shared with TRBD2. This CDR3 has 16 residues. With V trimmed by 1 base and J by 3 bases, 3 bases remained unmatched. Germline loops: CDR1 LNHNV, CDR2 YYDKDF (reference sequence). CDR3 residues: CATSRGTSGEKETQYF. CDR3 in DNA: TGTGCCACCAGCAGAGGGACTAGCGGGGAAAAAGAGACCCAGTACTTC.

This chain uses TRBV28 with TRBJ1-4; D not certain. V lost 10 bases to trimming and J lost 6 bases, with 18 bases between them. CDR1 is MDHEN and CDR2 is SYDVKM in the germline V gene. CDR3 length: 14 residues. The CDR3 loop reads CATENAGSYEKLFF. CDR3 DNA sequence: TGTGCCACGGAAAATGCGGGGTCGTATGAAAAACTGTTTTTT.

The chain links TRBV7-9 to TRBJ2-7; 12 nucleotides match TRBD1. The J segment lost 2 bases and the V segment lost 4 bases, leaving 15 bases of the junction unmatched. The CDR3 length is 19 residues. CDR1 is SEHNR, CDR2 FQNEAQ, per germline (reference sequence). The CDR3 bases are TGTGCCAGCAGCTCTCCGGGACAGGGGGCCCCCAGGTTTGCCTACGAGCAGTACTTC. Translated, it gives CASSSPGQGAPRFAYEQYF.

This chain uses TRBV7-2 with TRBJ2-7, with a possible D match to TRBD2 (7 bases). With 4 bases removed from V and 4 bases from J, the gap between germline ends came to 23 bases. This CDR3 has 17 residues. Germline V gene data show CDR1 as SGHTA and CDR2 as FQGNSA. Here the CDR3 reads CASSSPAGGGPIYEQYF. The CDR3 DNA follows: TGTGCCAGCAGCTCGCCGGCGGGCGGGGGCCCGATTTACGAGCAGTACTTC. The full variable domain, rest sourced from reference TRBV7-2 and TRBJ2-7, is GAGVSQSPSNKVTEKGKDVELRCDPISGHTALYWYRQSLGQGLEFLIYFQGNSAPDKSGLPSDRFSAERTGGSVSTLTIQRTQQEDSAVYLCASSSPAGGGPIYEQYFGPGTRLTVT.

The chain employs TRBV5-1 and TRBJ1-6, with D tentatively TRBD1 (5 bases). Germline-derived CDR1 and CDR2 are SGHRS and YFSETQ. The CDR3 runs to 15 residues. Trimming left V 4 bases short and J 0 bases short, with 8 bases between. The CDR3 protein is CASSDRSSYNSPLHF. CDR3 in DNA: TGCGCCAGCAGCGACAGAAGCTCCTATAATTCACCCCTCCACTTT.

This sequence joins TRBV5-6 and TRBJ2-7; tentative D call: TRBD2 (5 bases). The CDR3 loop spans 16 amino acids. Per germline, CDR1 SGHDT and CDR2 YYEEEE. V was pared by 0 bases and J by 2 bases, with 15 bases between. CDR3 DNA sequence: TGTGCCAGCAGCTTGGATGAGGGTCACCTTACCTACGAGCAGTACTTC. Amino acid sequence: CASSLDEGHLTYEQYF.

This clone was picked up a small number of times. The J gene is TRBJ2-5, the V gene TRBV19; possibly TRBD2 for D (5 bases). Germline CDR1 is LNHDA and CDR2 is SQIVND (reference sequence). V was pared by 11 bases and J by 1 base, with 14 bases between. The CDR3 spans 13 residues. CDR3 protein: CAAELGIQETQYF. The DNA for the CDR3 is TGTGCCGCTGAACTAGGTATCCAAGAGACCCAGTACTTC.

CDR3 protein: CASSLAGLGEKLFF. The DNA of the CDR3 is TGTGCCAGCAGCTTAGCGGGACTAGGTGAAAAACTGTTTTTT. The chain links TRBV7-8 to TRBJ1-4, with D perhaps matching TRBD1 (5 bases). V was shortened by 0 bases and J by 7 bases, with 9 bases between the two germline ends. CDR3 size: 14 residues. Germline V gene sequence: CDR1 SGHVS, CDR2 FQNEAQ. Using reference TRBV7-8 and TRBJ1-4 for the parts outside the CDR3, the full variable domain is GAGVSQSPRYKVAKRGQDVALRCDPISGHVSLFWYQQALGQGPEFLTYFQNEAQLDKSGLPSDRFFAERPEGSVSTLKIQRTQQEDSAVYLCASSLAGLGEKLFFGSGTQLSVL.

Here the CDR3 DNA reads TGTGCCAGCAGTTCGGGACAGGGGCCCTACGAGCAGTACTTC. It translates to CASSSGQGPYEQYF. The chain employs TRBV28 and TRBJ2-7, with 10 bases lining up with TRBD1. In germline, CDR1 is MDHEN, CDR2 SYDVKM. The CDR3 is 14 residues long. The J segment lost 2 bases and the V segment lost 4 bases, leaving 2 bases of the junction unmatched.

This chain links TRBV7-8 with TRBJ2-5, with a possible D match to TRBD1 (5 bases). CDR1 is SGHVS, CDR2 FQNEAQ, per germline. Trimming shortened V by 5 bases and J by 1 base, and 17 bases separated the two germline ends. The CDR3 contains 16 residues. The CDR3 region is CASSPYNGARQETQYF. CDR3 coding DNA: TGTGCCAGCAGCCCGTACAATGGGGCGCGCCAAGAGACCCAGTACTTC.

This clone was observed a handful of times. The chain employs TRBV7-2 and TRBJ2-5; TRBD2 matches at 9 bases. Trimming removed 5 bases from V and 4 bases from J; junction bases left unmatched: 2. This CDR3 has 13 residues. Germline V gene sequence: CDR1 SGHTA, CDR2 FQGNSA. The chain's CDR3 is CASSGTSRETQYF. The CDR3 region has the DNA TGTGCCAGCAGCGGGACTAGCCGAGAGACCCAGTACTTC.

This clone was picked up a small number of times. The chain carries TRBV5-1 and TRBJ2-1; 7 positions agree with TRBD1. V was clipped by 7 bases and J by 7 bases; unmatched bases: 11. The CDR3 is 14 residues long. The germline V gene has CDR1 SGHRS and CDR2 YFSETQ. CDR3 in amino acids: CASFPGQLANEQFF. The CDR3 coding sequence is TGCGCCAGCTTCCCGGGACAGCTTGCGAATGAGCAGTTCTTC.

The chain recombines TRBV2 with TRBJ1-2; D is uncertain. Germline-derived CDR1 and CDR2 are SNHLY and FYNNEI. V lost 7 bases to trimming and J lost 0 bases, with 12 bases between them. The CDR3 totals 14 residues. CDR3 region: CASTPAVPNYGYTF. CDR3 DNA: TGTGCCAGCACTCCCGCGGTTCCTAACTATGGCTACACCTTC.

The chain employs TRBV28 and TRBJ1-5; the D gene is possibly TRBD1 (6 bases). Per germline, CDR1 MDHEN and CDR2 SYDVKM. The V end lost 6 bases, the J end lost 4 bases, and 10 bases lay between the germline ends. The CDR3 spans 13 residues. The CDR3 coding sequence is TGTGCCAGCAGCGCTCAGGGGAATCAGCCCCAGCATTTT. It yields the protein CASSAQGNQPQHF.

The chain employs TRBV5-4 and TRBJ2-1, with TRBD1 matching 7 bases. Germline loops: CDR1 SGHNT, CDR2 YYREEE (reference sequence). After removal of 4 bases from V and 5 bases from J, the junction contained 9 bases not matched to a gene. The CDR3 is made up of 15 amino acids. The CDR3 reads CASSTRDRTHNEQFF. As DNA, the CDR3 is TGTGCCAGCAGCACCCGGGACAGAACCCACAATGAGCAGTTCTTC.

The rearrangement links TRBV5-1 to TRBJ1-1, with D possibly TRBD1 on 6 matching bases. The CDR3 contains 15 residues. Germline lookup yields CDR1 SGHRS and CDR2 YFSETQ. V was trimmed by 4 bases and J by 1 base, leaving 14 bases between them. The CDR3 region is CASSGGQGGNTEAFF. DNA for the CDR3: TGCGCCAGCAGCGGGGGCCAGGGTGGGAACACTGAAGCTTTCTTT.

This sequence joins TRBV9 and TRBJ2-1; 10 bases are shared with TRBD1. CDR1 and CDR2 (germline): SGDLS, YYNGEE. The CDR3 totals 14 residues. V lost 1 base, J lost 7 bases, and 2 bases stayed unmatched. CDR3 nucleotides: TGTGCCAGCAGCGTATCGGGACAGGGGAATGAGCAGTTCTTC. Protein: CASSVSGQGNEQFF.